A single sample gave rise to the 3 T cell receptor beta chains below, sequenced in a study of T cell repertoires in cytomegalovirus infection. What these receptors recognize is not known. TCRdb called the reads again in MiXCR, with one record for every CDR3 protein. The sample holds about 770,000 distinct CDR3 sequences, 25% to 35% seen once. The sequencing used cultured CD8+ T cells from PBMCs, collected from culture after CMV antigen stimulation. These receptors came from a human donor in good health (CMV status not recorded). Some clones in this sample may be carry-over from other donors' samples.

The chain carries TRBV4-1 and TRBJ2-1; 10 nucleotides match TRBD1. The V gene end was trimmed by 4 bases and the J gene end by 5 bases; junction bases not matched to a gene: 8. The CDR3 length is 16 residues. Germline V lookup: CDR1 MGHRA, CDR2 YSYEKL. The CDR3 coding sequence is TGCGCCAGCAGCCCGATGGACAGGGGGACCCACAATGAGCAGTTCTTC. It codes for CASSPMDRGTHNEQFF.

The chain recombines TRBV5-5 with TRBJ2-5, with TRBD2 matching over 10 bases. The V gene end was trimmed by 0 bases and the J gene end by 1 base; junction bases not matched to a gene: 3. The CDR3 is 16 residues long. The V gene's germline CDR1 is SGHKS and CDR2 YYEKEE (reference sequence). The CDR3 protein is CASSLEPSGSQETQYF. The CDR3, as DNA: TGTGCCAGCAGCTTGGAGCCTAGCGGGAGCCAAGAGACCCAGTACTTC.

This clonotype has at least ten counts. The genes are TRBV7-2 and TRBJ1-5; 7 bases match TRBD1. This CDR3 comprises 13 residues. Germline V lookup: CDR1 SGHTA, CDR2 FQGNSA. Trimming cost V 5 bases and J 5 bases; bases outside gene matches: 3. CDR3 bases: TGTGCCAGCAGCGAGACAGGGTATCAGCCCCAGCATTTT. It yields the protein CASSETGYQPQHF.